The clone carrying this T cell receptor (beta chain) was seen a few times. This entry belongs to a study of T cells in Graves' hyperthyroidism and ophthalmopathy. This CDR3 comprises 14 residues. The germline gives CDR1 DFQATT, CDR2 SNEGSKA (reference sequence). Between the trimmed V and J ends, which lost 0 bases and 1 base, there was a span of 9 bases. Amplified TCR beta CDR3 regions came from RNA transcripts. Researchers ran a first-round RT-PCR on the TCR CDR3 using the HTBI primer set. TCRdb redid the calling of the multiplex PCR reads with MiXCR, one entry per CDR3 protein. The table has 750,000 to 950,000 distinct CDR3 sequences, roughly 40% seen once.

The source of this sequence is a man between 18 and 35 years old with Graves' hyperthyroidism. The specimen was blood. V and J are TRBV20-1 and TRBJ1-1; D gene unclear. CDR3 sequence reads: CSARDRLGNTEAFF. The CDR3 bases are TGCAGTGCTAGAGATCGCTTGGGGAACACTGAAGCTTTCTTT.